The entry below gives a single TCR beta chain sequence along with its context. The antigen remains unidentified. Trimming removed 7 bases from V and 4 bases from J, with 5 bases in between. The germline V gene encodes CDR1 MNHEY and CDR2 SMNVEV (reference sequence). The CDR3 runs 10 residues. The entry originates in a study of early stage breast cancer tumors. In the study overall: ER+/PR+/HER2- status applied to about 70% of the 16 invasive breast tumors. The ER+/PR+/HER2- tumors included roughly eight ductal and a handful of lobular carcinomas. Study-wide points: Compared with adjacent normal breast, tumors showed around 2.5-fold denser, more clonal T cells. Tumor and normal breast were distinguished via blood comparison in about 90% of the 16 patients.

Libraries were prepared by immunoSEQ multiplex PCR; TCRdb keeps only in-frame clonotypes and omits some of them. Counted here are 65,000 to 75,000 clones, less than 90% occurring once; the ten biggest clones make up 4.7%. This clonotype was obtained from a person aged 40-50 years with breast cancer. The chain carries TRBV27 and TRBJ2-7; D uncertain. The sample taken for sequencing was blood. In DNA, the CDR3 is TGTGCCAGCACCTATTACGAGCAGTACTTC. This gives the protein CASTYYEQYF.